Below, 26 T cell receptor beta chains from the same sample are listed, as sequenced in a study of cytomegalovirus exposure and HLA in healthy donors. The primer mix had 60 Vbeta and 13 Jbeta primers. The assay was immunoSEQ multiplex PCR, and TCRdb's table has in-frame clones only and misses some. The sample gives under 150,000 clones, over 70% of which show up once; 3% to 4% is in the top ten. What was sequenced was PBMCs. These receptors originate from a woman aged 40 to 49 in good health and CMV-seronegative.

This chain links TRBV28 with TRBJ1-5; TRBD1 matches 10 bases. Looked up from germline, CDR1 is MDHEN and CDR2 is SYDVKM. V was clipped by 4 bases and J by 6 bases; unmatched bases: 6. The CDR3 totals 15 residues. The CDR3 DNA is TGTGCCAGCAGTTCGGGACAGGGGTTGGGTCAGCCCCAGCATTTT. Amino acids: CASSSGQGLGQPQHF.

This clone has a single count. The chain combines TRBV5-4 with TRBJ2-7, with 12 bases fitting TRBD2. The CDR3 consists of 17 residues. In germline, CDR1 is SGHNT, CDR2 YYREEE (reference sequence). The V segment lost 2 bases and the J segment 0 bases; nucleotides outside the gene matches: 6. CDR3 sequence: CASSLPQTSGSSYEQYF. CDR3 sequence (DNA): TGTGCCAGCAGCTTACCACAGACTAGCGGGAGCTCCTACGAGCAGTACTTC.

This chain joins TRBV6-6 and TRBJ1-1, with TRBD1 as a possible D gene (5 bases). V was clipped by 5 bases and J by 1 base, with 8 bases between them. Germline V lookup: CDR1 MNHNY, CDR2 SVGAGI (reference sequence). The length of the CDR3 is 13 residues. CDR3: CASSPTANTEAFF. CDR3 sequence (DNA): TGTGCCAGCAGTCCGACAGCGAACACTGAAGCTTTCTTT.

The chain links TRBV21-1 to TRBJ2-1; the table names TRBD2, a call not compared with the DNA. TRBV21-1 is a recognized pseudogene. The CDR3 sequence is 17 residues long. The CDR3 coding sequence is TGTGCCAGCAGCAAAAGGTGGAGGATAGCGTTGTACAATGAGCAGTTCTTC. Amino acid sequence: CASSKRWRIALYNEQFF.

This clone appeared a single time. CDR3 coding DNA: TGCAGCGTGTCACCTGGCAGGGTCTATGGCTACACCTTC. Translating gives CSVSPGRVYGYTF. J is TRBJ1-2 and V is TRBV29-1, with D possibly matching TRBD1 (5 bases). CDR3 length: 13 residues. V lost 6 bases and J lost 4, with 15 bases in between. The germline V gene has CDR1 SQVTM and CDR2 ANQGSEA. The whole variable domain, remainder taken from reference TRBV29-1 and TRBJ1-2, is SAVISQKPSRDICQRGTSLTIQCQVDSQVTMMFWYRQQPGQSLTLIATANQGSEATYESGFVIDKFPISRPNLTFSTLTVSNMSPEDSSIYLCSVSPGRVYGYTFGSGTRLTVV.

J is TRBJ2-1 and V is TRBV29-1; 8 bases map to TRBD1. Trimming took 1 base from V and 8 from J; bases not matched to a gene: 10. Germline CDR1 is SQVTM and CDR2 is ANQGSEA. The CDR3 runs 15 residues. The CDR3 coding sequence is TGCAGCGTTGAAGCGGGGCAGGGGGCTATCCATGAGCAGTTCTTC. Translated, it gives CSVEAGQGAIHEQFF.

The rearrangement joins TRBV5-1 to TRBJ2-7; D might be TRBD1 (6 bases). V was cut by 3 bases and J by 11 bases, with 15 bases left in between. The germline V gene encodes CDR1 SGHRS and CDR2 YFSETQ. The CDR3 runs 12 residues. DNA for the CDR3: TGCGCCAGCAGCTACGGACAGACTGAAAAGTACTTC. It is translated as CASSYGQTEKYF.

This rearrangement joins TRBV7-2 to TRBJ2-5; TRBD1 might be the D (6 bases). Germline lookup yields CDR1 SGHTA and CDR2 FQGNSA. The CDR3 runs 15 residues. Trimming removed 3 bases at V and 5 bases at J, with 16 bases between. The CDR3 reads CASSFDQGSLETQYF. The CDR3 nucleotides are TGTGCCAGCAGCTTTGATCAGGGGTCGTTGGAGACCCAGTACTTC.

The table lists this clone with a few counts. The chain couples TRBV9 to TRBJ1-3; 7 nucleotides match TRBD1. The CDR3 runs 15 residues. CDR1 and CDR2 (germline): SGDLS, YYNGEE. V shed 1 base, J shed 3 bases, and the junction held 4 bases outside the gene matches. Here the CDR3 reads CASSVKGGDGNTIYF. The CDR3 coding sequence is TGTGCCAGCAGCGTAAAAGGGGGCGATGGAAACACCATATATTTT.

This chain uses TRBV5-6 with TRBJ1-2; a weak D match, TRBD1 (5 bases). V dropped 4 bases and J dropped 3 bases, with 10 bases sitting between them. CDR1 and CDR2 from the germline V gene are SGHDT and YYEEEE. CDR3 length: 13 residues. DNA of the CDR3: TGTGCCAGCAGCCGGACACAATACTATGGCTACACCTTC. Translation gives CASSRTQYYGYTF.

Comment on this clone: A read error may account for a junction end that differs from germline. Additional DNA sequences in this sample encode the identical CDR3. V is TRBV7-9 and J is TRBJ1-4; no clear D. This CDR3 spans 18 amino acids. Germline-derived CDR1 and CDR2 are SEHNR and FQNEAQ (reference sequence). The CDR3 region is CASSLARGRSATNEKLFF. In DNA, the CDR3 is TGTGCCAGCAGCCTAGCGCGCGGCAGATCGGCAACTAATGAAAAACTGTTTTTT.

This clone was seen a single time. The gene calls are TRBV27 and TRBJ2-7; 9 bases agree with TRBD2. Looked up from germline, CDR1 is MNHEY and CDR2 is SMNVEV (reference sequence). This CDR3 is built from 15 residues. Trimming at V came to 3 bases and at J to 3 bases, leaving 6 bases not matched to a gene. DNA for the CDR3: TGTGCCAGCAGTTTCTATAGCGGGAGCGACTACGAGCAGTACTTC. This encodes CASSFYSGSDYEQYF.

The rearrangement uses TRBV5-1 and TRBJ1-3; D call uncertain. The germline gives CDR1 SGHRS, CDR2 YFSETQ. Trimming left V 1 base short and J 7 bases short, with 6 bases between. This CDR3 comprises 12 residues. CDR3 DNA sequence: TGCGCCAGCAGCTTGTCGGGGAACACCATATATTTT. It is translated as CASSLSGNTIYF. The complete variable domain, with remaining parts taken from reference TRBV5-1 and TRBJ1-3, reads KAGVTQTPRYLIKTRGQQVTLSCSPISGHRSVSWYQQTPGQGLQFLFEYFSETQRNKGNFPGRFSGRQFSNSRSEMNVSTLELGDSALYLCASSLSGNTIYFGEGSWLTVV.

The CDR3 spells CASSIGTSGRYPYEQYF. CDR3 nucleotide sequence: TGTGCCAGTAGTATCGGGACTAGCGGGAGGTACCCCTACGAGCAGTACTTC. The chain links TRBV19 to TRBJ2-7; 15 nucleotides match TRBD2. The CDR3 consists of 17 residues. The trim removed 3 bases at V and 2 bases at J, leaving 5 bases unmatched. Germline V gives CDR1 LNHDA, CDR2 SQIVND (reference sequence).

This clone was observed once. The V call is TRBV2, the J call TRBJ1-1, with a weak D call TRBD1 (6 bases). The CDR3 spans 12 residues. From germline, CDR1 is SNHLY and CDR2 FYNNEI. V was cut by 5 bases and J by 11 bases, with 15 bases left in between. The DNA of the CDR3 is TGTGCCAGCAGTCCAGGGGTGCTTGTGGCTTTCTTT. This gives the protein CASSPGVLVAFF. Together with reference TRBV2 and TRBJ1-1, the CDR3 gives the full variable domain: EPEVTQTPSHQVTQMGQEVILRCVPISNHLYFYWYRQILGQKVEFLVSFYNNEISEKSEIFDDQFSVERPDGSNFTLKIRSTKLEDSAMYFCASSPGVLVAFFGQGTRLTVV.

This clone showed up just a few times. The chain links TRBV6-4 to TRBJ2-2; a weak D match, TRBD2 (7 bases). CDR3 size: 15 residues. Trimming took off 1 base at V and 12 bases at J, with 18 bases between the two ends. Germline CDR1 reads MRHNA; CDR2 reads SNTAGT. As DNA, the CDR3 is TGTGCCAGCAGTGACTTAGGGGGGGGCCGGGTGCAGCTGTTTTTT. Translated: CASSDLGGGRVQLFF.

This chain connects TRBV29-1 to TRBJ2-5; no reliable D call. V lost 1 base and J lost 11, with 8 bases in between. The CDR3 covers 10 residues. Germline CDR1 is SQVTM and CDR2 is ANQGSEA. CDR3 nucleotides: TGCAGCGTTGAAGCTTACGGGCAGTACTTC. Amino acid sequence: CSVEAYGQYF.

The V call is TRBV4-1, the J call TRBJ1-5, with D maybe TRBD1 (5 bases). V gave up 2 bases and J gave up 3 bases, with 17 bases separating them. The CDR3 extends over 17 amino acids. The germline V gene encodes CDR1 MGHRA and CDR2 YSYEKL. For the CDR3, the DNA is TGCGCCAGCAGCCAAACACCTTCCGGGGGAAACAATCAGCCCCAGCATTTT. This codes for CASSQTPSGGNNQPQHF.

The chain has TRBV18 and TRBJ2-1; 11 positions agree with TRBD2. The CDR3 contains 15 residues. Trimming cost V 3 bases and J 8 bases; bases outside gene matches: 6. Germline CDR1 and CDR2: KGHSH and LQKENI. The CDR3: CASSPRTSGSYEQFF. CDR3 coding DNA: TGTGCCAGCTCACCCCGGACTAGCGGGTCATATGAGCAGTTCTTC.

V usage is TRBV27 and J usage is TRBJ2-1, with TRBD2 matching 11 bases. The CDR3 has 15 residues. V was clipped by 6 bases and J by 2 bases; unmatched bases: 3. Germline V CDR1 and CDR2: MNHEY, SMNVEV (reference sequence). The CDR3 nucleotides read TGTGCCAGCAGCCTGGGACTAGCGGCCTACAATGAGCAGTTCTTC. Amino acid sequence: CASSLGLAAYNEQFF.

The chain is built from TRBV4-1 and TRBJ2-7, with TRBD1 matching over 10 bases. Germline loops: CDR1 MGHRA, CDR2 YSYEKL. This CDR3 has 15 residues. V shed 4 bases and J 4 bases; nucleotides not matched to a gene: 7. In DNA, the CDR3 is TGCGCCAGCAGCCCTCCTCTGGGACAGGGGTACGAGCAGTACTTC. It codes for CASSPPLGQGYEQYF.

The DNA for the CDR3 is TGTGCCAGCAGTTTATTTGGGGGAGGGCCTGGGGCCAACGTCCTGACTTTC. Its protein product is CASSLFGGGPGANVLTF. The V and J genes are TRBV28 and TRBJ2-6, with 7 bases lining up with TRBD2. This CDR3 has 17 residues. Germline CDR1 MDHEN, CDR2 SYDVKM. Trimming at V came to 1 base and at J to 2 bases, leaving 5 bases not matched to a gene. The complete variable domain, with remaining parts taken from reference TRBV28 and TRBJ2-6, reads DVKVTQSSRYLVKRTGEKVFLECVQDMDHENMFWYRQDPGLGLRLIYFSYDVKMKEKGDIPEGYSVSREKKERFSLILESASTNQTSMYLCASSLFGGGPGANVLTFGAGSRLTVL.

This chain uses TRBV5-1 with TRBJ2-3, with D perhaps matching TRBD1 (7 bases). The ends were cut back, 0 bases at V and 8 bases at J, with 19 bases in the middle. The CDR3 contains 16 residues. Germline CDR1 and CDR2: SGHRS and YFSETQ. The CDR3 loop is CASSLEPGGREVTQYF. CDR3 nucleotide sequence: TGCGCCAGCAGCTTGGAGCCAGGGGGGCGAGAGGTTACGCAGTATTTT.

J is TRBJ2-2 and V is TRBV9; D is possibly TRBD2 (7 bases). The CDR3 runs 14 residues. The germline CDR1 and CDR2 sequences are SGDLS and YYNGEE. Trimming shortened V by 0 bases and J by 11 bases, and 14 bases separated the two germline ends. CDR3 protein: CASSVEGGETELFF. For the CDR3, the DNA is TGTGCCAGCAGCGTAGAAGGGGGGGAGACTGAGCTGTTTTTT.

This chain links TRBV19 with TRBJ1-1; D possibly corresponds to TRBD1 (5 bases). The CDR3 contains 14 residues. V was trimmed by 3 bases and J by 0 bases, leaving 8 bases between them. Germline values: CDR1 LNHDA, CDR2 SQIVND (reference sequence). The CDR3 bases are TGTGCCAGTAGTATCCGGGGGTTGAACACTGAAGCTTTCTTT. This translates into CASSIRGLNTEAFF.

This clone was seen a single time. This sequence joins TRBV4-3 and TRBJ2-1, with 9 bases that match TRBD2. From germline, CDR1 is LGHNA and CDR2 YSLEER. J was trimmed by 8 bases and V by 10 bases; bases with no gene match: 15. CDR3 length: 15 amino acids. CDR3 sequence reads: CATSAASGGRDEQFF. Written as DNA, the CDR3 is TGCGCCACCTCAGCCGCAAGCGGGGGGCGTGATGAGCAGTTCTTC.